Listed below are T cell receptor beta chains from one sample, sequenced in a study of metastatic and nonmetastatic thyroid tumors. TCRdb recomputed clones from the PCR reads via MiXCR. The table shows about 24,000 clones, with 20% to 25% occurring only once. Sequenced input: blood. The origin of the receptors is a male donor with papillary thyroid cancer or a benign thyroid nodule (not recorded which). Some clones in this sample may be carry-over from other donors' samples. The CDR3 runs from the conserved cysteine through the conserved F or W. The D gene is left open where the match is weak. The size field is filled for only some rows; it gives once, few, many or a size class.

V gene	D gene	J gene	clone size	CDR3 protein	CDR3 DNA
TRBV20-1	TRBD2	TRBJ2-1	many	CSALRTSGAYNEQFF	TGCAGTGCCCTACGGACTAGCGGCGCCTACAATGAGCAGTTCTTC
TRBV19	TRBD1	TRBJ2-7	many	CASSYGDRGDEQYF	TGTGCCAGTAGTTACGGGGACAGGGGGGACGAGCAGTACTTC
TRBV25-1	.	TRBJ2-7	many	CASSGPTEKGYEQYF	TGTGCCAGCAGTGGGCCGACGGAAAAGGGCTACGAGCAGTACTTC
TRBV11-2	.	TRBJ1-2	.	CASSLGGAQGYTF	TGTGCCAGCAGCTTAGGGGGGGCGCAGGGCTACACCTTC
TRBV10-3	TRBD1	TRBJ1-2	many	CAISGQGAVGYTF	TGTGCCATCAGTGGGCAGGGGGCCGTTGGCTACACCTTC
TRBV5-1	TRBD1	TRBJ1-3	many	CASSPNPTGALSGNTIYF	TGCGCCAGCAGCCCGAACCCGACAGGGGCCCTCTCTGGAAACACCATATATTTT
TRBV29-1	.	TRBJ1-2	many	CSVESAEDYGYTF	TGCAGCGTTGAGTCAGCGGAGGACTATGGCTACACCTTC
TRBV19	.	TRBJ2-1	.	CASSIGGVWNEQFF	TGTGCCAGTAGTATAGGCGGGGTCTGGAATGAGCAGTTCTTC
TRBV12-3/TRBV12-4	TRBD2	TRBJ2-5	many	CASSLAAGGYQETQYF	TGTGCCAGCAGTTTAGCGGCGGGAGGGTACCAAGAGACCCAGTACTTC
TRBV20-1	TRBD2	TRBJ2-7	medium-sized	CSAIRAGGPVDEQYF	TGCAGTGCTATTAGAGCGGGAGGGCCAGTAGATGAGCAGTACTTC
TRBV20-1	.	TRBJ2-6	.	CSARVNRFGLSGANVLTF	TGCAGTGCTAGAGTAAACAGGTTTGGGCTCTCTGGGGCCAACGTCCTGACTTTC
TRBV20-1	.	TRBJ2-7	many	CSARGGMKEEQYF	TGCAGTGCTAGAGGAGGAATGAAGGAGGAGCAGTACTTC
TRBV9	TRBD1	TRBJ2-7	once	CASSVHPDRGGEQYF	TGTGCCAGCAGCGTACACCCTGACAGGGGCGGCGAGCAGTACTTC
TRBV7-2	.	TRBJ1-1	many	CASSSQGGNTEAFF	TGTGCCAGCAGCTCTCAGGGAGGGAACACTGAAGCTTTCTTT
TRBV5-1	.	TRBJ2-1	many	CASSLAADEQFF	TGCGCCAGCAGCTTGGCCGCTGATGAGCAGTTCTTC
TRBV28	.	TRBJ2-1	many	CASRRGYNEQFF	TGTGCCAGCAGGAGGGGCTACAATGAGCAGTTCTTC
TRBV5-1	TRBD2	TRBJ2-4	.	CASSSVGGEPAKNIQYF	TGCGCCAGCAGCTCGGTTGGGGGGGAGCCAGCCAAAAACATTCAGTACTTC